The clone carrying this TCR beta chain has more than one count but fewer than ten. The time point was: pre-sensitization, week 0. This sample's treatment: therapeutic diphenylcyclopropenone sensitization with weekly scalp DPC. The sample comes from a study of human T cells and chemical hapten exposure. One entry per CDR3 protein, called by TCRdb with MiXCR from the RACE reads. The sample shows tens of thousands of distinct CDR3 sequences, about 9% of them seen only once. Trimming stripped 5 bases from V and 8 bases from J, with 19 bases between. CDR3 length equals 15 residues. The V gene's germline CDR1 is SGHAT and CDR2 FQNNGV.

This receptor was identified in a woman aged 40 to 55 with alopecia areata. Some clones in this sample may be carry-over from other donors' samples. The rearrangement uses TRBV11-2 and TRBJ2-1, with D possibly being TRBD2 (6 bases). Sequenced here: whole blood, sampled in connection with sensitization to the hapten diphenylcyclopropenone (DPC). CDR3 bases: TGTGCCAGCAGCCCCGCTCCGGGGAGGCTTCATGAGCAGTTCTTC. Translation: CASSPAPGRLHEQFF.